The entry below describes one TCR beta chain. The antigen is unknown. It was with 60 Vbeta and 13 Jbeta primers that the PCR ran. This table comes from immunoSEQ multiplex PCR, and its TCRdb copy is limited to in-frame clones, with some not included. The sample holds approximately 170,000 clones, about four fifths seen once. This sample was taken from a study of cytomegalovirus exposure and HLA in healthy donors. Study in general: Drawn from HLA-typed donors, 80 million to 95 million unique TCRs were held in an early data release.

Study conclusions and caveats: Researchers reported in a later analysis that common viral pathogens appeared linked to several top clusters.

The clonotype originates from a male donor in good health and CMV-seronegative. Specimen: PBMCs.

For the CDR3, the DNA is TGTGCCAGCAGCCAAGACCTGATCAGGAACTATGGCTACACCTTC. Its protein product is CASSQDLIRNYGYTF. The V call is TRBV14, the J call TRBJ1-2; D gene ambiguous. This CDR3 region has 15 residues. Trimming took 0 bases from V and 2 from J, leaving 10 bases between them. Germline assignment: CDR1 SGHDN and CDR2 FVKESK.